This TCR beta chain emerged from a study of blood T cell repertoires in COVID-19. Across the whole study: PBMCs, B-cell-depleted T cells, or T cells were the source of the cDNA or gDNA that made up the material.

This CDR3 contains 12 residues. Between the trimmed V and J ends, which lost 6 bases and 2 bases, there was a span of 5 bases. The germline V gene encodes CDR1 MGHDK and CDR2 SYGVNS. Assay used: immunoSEQ multiplex PCR; TCRdb lists only in-frame clones, some missing. The table has some 120,000 clones, around 80% seen once; the top ten hold roughly 1.8%. The source material was peripheral blood. The V call is TRBV25-1, the J call TRBJ1-5, with D unresolved. This clonotype was obtained from a man aged 70 or older with acute or convalescent COVID-19. This chain's CDR3 is CASREGNQPQHF. In DNA, the CDR3 is TGTGCCAGCAGGGAGGGCAATCAGCCCCAGCATTTT.